This T cell receptor beta chain is drawn from a study of cytomegalovirus exposure and HLA in healthy donors. Per the germline V gene, CDR1 is SGHVS and CDR2 is FQNEAQ. There are 14 residues in the CDR3. Trimming took off 0 bases at V and 7 bases at J, with 13 bases between the two ends. The PCR made use of 60 Vbeta and 13 Jbeta primers. Method: immunoSEQ multiplex PCR; TCRdb's copy keeps in-frame clones and lacks some. The sample yields approximately 58,000 clones, of which the top ten take up 11%. Material: PBMCs. The chain employs TRBV7-8 and TRBJ2-7; D may be TRBD1 (5 bases). The sequence derives from a woman aged 45-59 years in good health and CMV-seropositive. Written as DNA, the CDR3 is TGTGCCAGCAGCTTAGCTCGTTCAGGGCGAGAGCAGTACTTC. The encoded protein is CASSLARSGREQYF.